One and the same sample provided the 7 T cell receptor beta chains below, sequenced in a study of control samples from healthy donors and cancer patients. Libraries were prepared by immunoSEQ multiplex PCR; TCRdb keeps only in-frame clonotypes and omits some of them. Seen here are some 120,000 clones, approximately 90% observed once, and the top ten hold 7.8%. The sequenced sample consisted of blood. Receptor source: a woman between 18 and 30 years old in good health.

This sequence joins TRBV10-1 and TRBJ2-5, with 8 bases fitting TRBD2. The CDR3 runs to 19 residues. Losses at the gene ends were 0 bases for V and 4 bases for J; bases not matched to a gene: 16. The germline V gene encodes CDR1 WNHNN and CDR2 SYGVQD (reference sequence). The CDR3 protein is CASSESYGASGSSGETQYF. The CDR3 region has the DNA TGCGCCAGCAGTGAGTCCTATGGGGCTAGCGGGTCGTCCGGAGAGACCCAGTACTTC.

The chain has TRBV7-6 and TRBJ1-1; TRBD1 matches 9 bases. This CDR3 has 19 amino acids. The V and J ends lost 2 bases and 3 bases, in that order; junction bases with no gene match: 16. The germline gives CDR1 SGHVS, CDR2 FNYEAQ. The chain's CDR3 is CASSLYSGTTGGWDTEAFF. The CDR3 coding sequence is TGTGCCAGCAGCTTATACTCTGGGACGACAGGGGGATGGGACACTGAAGCTTTCTTT.

The CDR3 DNA is TGTGCCAGCAGCCCTCAAACCCAATACAACGGGGAGCTGTTTTTT. This gives the protein CASSPQTQYNGELFF. This rearrangement joins TRBV7-2 to TRBJ2-2; D ambiguous. CDR3 length equals 15 residues. CDR1 SGHTA and CDR2 FQGNSA come from the germline V gene. V was shortened by 5 bases and J by 7 bases, with 17 bases between the two germline ends.

This chain uses TRBV28 with TRBJ1-4, with unresolved D. The CDR3 covers 12 residues. Germline V gene sequence: CDR1 MDHEN, CDR2 SYDVKM. V lost 6 bases to trimming and J lost 9 bases, with 11 bases between them. The CDR3 nucleotides are TGTGCCAGCAGCGGACGCATTCAAAAACTGTTTTTT. Residues: CASSGRIQKLFF.

The chain combines TRBV30 with TRBJ1-4; 9 bases fit TRBD1. The CDR3 runs to 17 residues. J was trimmed by 7 bases and V by 3 bases; bases with no gene match: 15. Per germline, CDR1 GTSNPN and CDR2 SVGIG (reference sequence). Here the CDR3 DNA reads TGTGCCTGGAGCCGCGACAGGGGGGCCCTTATAGGTGAAAAACTGTTTTTT. Protein product: CAWSRDRGALIGEKLFF.

The chain couples TRBV5-6 to TRBJ2-7, with no clear D. Germline lookup yields CDR1 SGHDT and CDR2 YYEEEE. The CDR3 consists of 15 residues. Trimming cost V 7 bases and J 0 bases, with 17 bases left between them. CDR3 amino acids: CASRELGGYSYEQYF. The CDR3 DNA follows: TGTGCCAGCCGCGAATTGGGCGGATACTCCTACGAGCAGTACTTC.

V usage is TRBV29-1 and J usage is TRBJ1-3; maybe TRBD1 (5 bases). V shed 6 bases and J shed 0 bases, with 15 bases lying between them. The CDR3 consists of 15 residues. CDR1 and CDR2 from the germline V gene are SQVTM and ANQGSEA. The CDR3 is CSVGGGSLSGNTIYF. DNA for the CDR3: TGCAGCGTCGGCGGGGGATCTCTCTCTGGAAACACCATATATTTT.